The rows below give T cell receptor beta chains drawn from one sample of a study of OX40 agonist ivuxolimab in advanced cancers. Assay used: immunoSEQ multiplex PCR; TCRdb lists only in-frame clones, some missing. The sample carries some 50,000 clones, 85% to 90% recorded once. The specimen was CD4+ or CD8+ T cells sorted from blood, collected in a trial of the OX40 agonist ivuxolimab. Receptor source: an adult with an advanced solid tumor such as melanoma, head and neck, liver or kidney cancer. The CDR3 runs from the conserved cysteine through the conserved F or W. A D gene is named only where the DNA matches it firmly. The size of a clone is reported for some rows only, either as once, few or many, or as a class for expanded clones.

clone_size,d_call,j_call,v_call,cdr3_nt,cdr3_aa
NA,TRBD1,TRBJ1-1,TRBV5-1,TGCGCCACCCGGACAGGGGAGAACACTGAAGCTTTCTTT,CATRTGENTEAFF
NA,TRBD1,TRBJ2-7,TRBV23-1,TGCGCCAGCAGTCAATATCCAGGGGGTATCGGGGACTACGAGCAGTACTTC,CASSQYPGGIGDYEQYF
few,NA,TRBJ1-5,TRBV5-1,TGCGCCAGCAGGGAGGGATTGGGTCAGCCCCAGCATTTT,CASREGLGQPQHF
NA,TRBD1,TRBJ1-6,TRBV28,TGTGCCAGCACTTTGGACAGGGGTTCACCCCTCCACTTT,CASTLDRGSPLHF
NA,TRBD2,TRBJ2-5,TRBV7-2,TGTGCCAGCAGCCCTCGACGACTAGCGGGGGAGACCCAGTACTTC,CASSPRRLAGETQYF
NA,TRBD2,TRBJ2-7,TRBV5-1,TGCGCCAGCAGCTTGGCCGGGACTAGCAATCCCTACGAGCAGTACTTC,CASSLAGTSNPYEQYF
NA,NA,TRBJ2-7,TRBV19,TGTGCCAGTAGTATCAGGGAGAGGGGCTACGAGCAGTACTTC,CASSIRERGYEQYF
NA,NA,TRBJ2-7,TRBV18,TGTGCCAGCTCACCGAAAAGGGGGGTCTACGAGCAGTACTTC,CASSPKRGVYEQYF
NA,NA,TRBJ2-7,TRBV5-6,TGTGCCAGCAGCTACTCCTACGAGCAGTACTTC,CASSYSYEQYF
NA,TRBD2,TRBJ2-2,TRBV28,TGTGCCAGCAGTTTATCCGGACTAGCGGGAGCCGGGGAGCTGTTTTTT,CASSLSGLAGAGELFF
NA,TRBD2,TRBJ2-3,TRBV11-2,TGTGCCAGCAGCCTGAGGACTAGCGGCGTCACAGATACGCAGTATTTT,CASSLRTSGVTDTQYF
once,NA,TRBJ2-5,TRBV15,TGTGCCACCAGCAGAGATCGAAGGTTGGGAGGGGGCGCGAGGGAGACCCAGTACTTC,CATSRDRRLGGGARETQYF
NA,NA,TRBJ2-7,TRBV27,TGTGCCAGCAGTTTGGGACGGCCCCGCGAGCAGTACTTC,CASSLGRPREQYF
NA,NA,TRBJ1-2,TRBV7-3,TGTGCCAGCAGCTCCGAGGGGGGTTATGGCTACACCTTC,CASSSEGGYGYTF
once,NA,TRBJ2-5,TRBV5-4,TGTGCCAGCAGCCCCTCGTGGGGGCGTGAGACCCAGTACTTC,CASSPSWGRETQYF
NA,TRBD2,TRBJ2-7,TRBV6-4,TGTGCCAGCAGTGACTCGAGGTCTAGCGGGAATGAGCAGTACTTC,CASSDSRSSGNEQYF
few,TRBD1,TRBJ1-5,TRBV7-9,TGTGCCAGCAGCTTAGTAGGACAGGGATTCAATCAGCCCCAGCATTTT,CASSLVGQGFNQPQHF
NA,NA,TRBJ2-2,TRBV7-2,TGTGCCAGCAGCAACGACGCAAGGGTATCCGGGGAGCTGTTTTTT,CASSNDARVSGELFF